This T cell receptor beta chain was recovered during a study of CD8 T cells in ankylosing spondylitis. Overall study results and limits: Typical of ankylosing spondylitis blood, it appeared, was a TCR beta motif of about eight highly homologous variants.

From germline, CDR1 is DFQATT and CDR2 SNEGSKA (reference sequence). This CDR3 is built from 16 residues. The V segment lost 6 bases and the J segment 2 bases; nucleotides outside the gene matches: 12. Each CDR3 protein is one row after TCRdb ran MiXCR on the 5' RACE reads. The repertoire includes roughly 120,000 distinct CDR3 sequences, over 6.5% of them detected once, and 9% to 15% sits in the top ten. This clonotype has a count of ten or more. The antigen remains undetermined. The source material was blood, either unsorted or a sorted T cell fraction (not recorded which). This chain uses TRBV20-1 with TRBJ2-7; the match to TRBD2 covers 11 bases. The source of this sequence is a male donor with ankylosing spondylitis or in good health (not recorded which). CDR3 protein: CSAKEGTSGYAYEQYF. DNA of the CDR3: TGCAGTGCCAAAGAGGGGACTAGCGGATACGCCTACGAGCAGTACTTC.